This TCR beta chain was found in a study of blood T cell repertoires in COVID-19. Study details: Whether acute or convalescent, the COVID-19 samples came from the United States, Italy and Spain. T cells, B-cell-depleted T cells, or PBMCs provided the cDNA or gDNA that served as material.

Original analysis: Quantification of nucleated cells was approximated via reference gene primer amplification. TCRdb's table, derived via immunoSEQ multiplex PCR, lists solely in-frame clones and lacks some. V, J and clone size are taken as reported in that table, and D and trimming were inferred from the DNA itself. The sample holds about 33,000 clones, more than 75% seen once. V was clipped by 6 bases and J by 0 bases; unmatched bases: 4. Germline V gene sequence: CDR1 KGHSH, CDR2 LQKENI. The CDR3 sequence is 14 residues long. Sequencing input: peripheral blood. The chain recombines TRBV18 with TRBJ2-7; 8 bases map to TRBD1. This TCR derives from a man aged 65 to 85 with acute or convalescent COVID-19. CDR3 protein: CASSPTGDSYEQYF. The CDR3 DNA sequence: TGTGCCAGCTCCCCGACAGGGGACTCCTACGAGCAGTACTTC.